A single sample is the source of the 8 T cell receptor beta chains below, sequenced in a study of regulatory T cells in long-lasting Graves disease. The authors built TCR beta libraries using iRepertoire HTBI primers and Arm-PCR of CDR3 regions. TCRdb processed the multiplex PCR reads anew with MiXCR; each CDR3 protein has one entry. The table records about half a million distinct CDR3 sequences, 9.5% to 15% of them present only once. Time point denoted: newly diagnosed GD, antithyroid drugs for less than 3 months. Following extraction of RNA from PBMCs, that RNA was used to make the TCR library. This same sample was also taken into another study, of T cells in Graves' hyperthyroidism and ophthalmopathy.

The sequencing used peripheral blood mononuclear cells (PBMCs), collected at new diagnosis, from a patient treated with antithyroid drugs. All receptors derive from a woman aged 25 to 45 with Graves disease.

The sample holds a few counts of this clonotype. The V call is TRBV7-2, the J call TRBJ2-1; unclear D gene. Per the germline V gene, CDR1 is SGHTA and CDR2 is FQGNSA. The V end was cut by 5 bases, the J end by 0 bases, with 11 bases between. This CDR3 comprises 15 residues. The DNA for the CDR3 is TGTGCCAGCAGCCCTATTAGAAGCTCCTACAATGAGCAGTTCTTC. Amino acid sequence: CASSPIRSSYNEQFF.

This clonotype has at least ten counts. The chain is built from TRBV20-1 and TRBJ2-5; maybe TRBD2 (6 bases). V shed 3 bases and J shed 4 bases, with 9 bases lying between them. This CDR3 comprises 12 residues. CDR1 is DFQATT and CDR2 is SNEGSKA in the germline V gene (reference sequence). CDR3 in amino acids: CSASGGSETQYF. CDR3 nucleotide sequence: TGCAGTGCTAGCGGGGGTTCAGAGACCCAGTACTTC.

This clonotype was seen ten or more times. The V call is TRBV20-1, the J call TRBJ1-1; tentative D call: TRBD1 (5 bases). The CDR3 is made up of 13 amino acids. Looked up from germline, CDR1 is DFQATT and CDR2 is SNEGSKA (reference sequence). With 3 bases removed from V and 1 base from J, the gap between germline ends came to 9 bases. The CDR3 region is CSASSGGNTEAFF. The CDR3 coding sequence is TGCAGTGCTAGTTCCGGGGGGAACACTGAAGCTTTCTTT.

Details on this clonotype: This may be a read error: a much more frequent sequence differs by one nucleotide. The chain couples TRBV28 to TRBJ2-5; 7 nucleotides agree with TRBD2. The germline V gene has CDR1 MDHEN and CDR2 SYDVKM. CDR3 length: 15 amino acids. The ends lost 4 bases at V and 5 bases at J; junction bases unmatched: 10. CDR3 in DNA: TGTGCCAGCAGTTCAGCCGGGGCAGCGGGGGAGACCCAGTACTTC. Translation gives CASSSAGAAGETQYF.

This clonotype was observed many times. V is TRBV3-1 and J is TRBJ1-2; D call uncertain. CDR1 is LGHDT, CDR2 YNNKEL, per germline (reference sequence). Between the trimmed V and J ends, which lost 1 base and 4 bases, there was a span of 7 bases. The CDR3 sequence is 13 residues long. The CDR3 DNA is TGTGCCAGCAGCCAAGGAACCACCTATGGCTACACCTTC. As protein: CASSQGTTYGYTF.

CDR3 coding DNA: TGTGCCAGCAGTAGCGGGACAGCCTCTGGGGCCAACGTCCTGACTTTC. Its protein is CASSSGTASGANVLTF. The chain employs TRBV28 and TRBJ2-6; TRBD1 or TRBD2 may be the D gene (7 bases each). V gave up 5 bases and J gave up 0 bases, with 11 bases separating them. CDR3 length: 16 residues. Germline lookup yields CDR1 MDHEN and CDR2 SYDVKM.

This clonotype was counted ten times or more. In DNA form, the CDR3 reads TGTGCCAGCAGCCGACGGACTAGCGGGAGGGCCGATGAGCAGTTCTTC. Protein product: CASSRRTSGRADEQFF. The rearrangement uses TRBV3-1 and TRBJ2-1; TRBD2 matches 15 bases. The junction had 6 bases not matched to a gene; V was cut back by 4 bases and J by 8 bases. CDR1 and CDR2 from the germline V gene are LGHDT and YNNKEL (reference sequence). The CDR3 contains 16 residues.

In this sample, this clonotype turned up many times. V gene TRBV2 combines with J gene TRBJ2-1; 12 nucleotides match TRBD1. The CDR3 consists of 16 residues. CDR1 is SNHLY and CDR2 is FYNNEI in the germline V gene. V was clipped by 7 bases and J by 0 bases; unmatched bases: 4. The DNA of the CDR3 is TGTGCCAGCATGGGACAGGGGGCTTTCTCCTACAATGAGCAGTTCTTC. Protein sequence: CASMGQGAFSYNEQFF.